A single sample gave rise to the 25 T cell receptor beta chains below, sequenced in a study of T cells in Graves' hyperthyroidism and ophthalmopathy (dated by TCRdb to about 2019). Receptor libraries were prepared by multiplex PCR. Sequenced on an Illumina HiSeq 2000. Amplification of TCR beta CDR3 regions was carried out from RNA transcripts. The first round of RT-PCR for the TCR CDR3 was performed with the HTBI primer set and the Qiagen OneStep RT-PCR kit. TCRdb passed the public sequencing reads through fastp at Q25 and MiXCR, retaining productive beta sequences. Rows are combined by CDR3 protein, so each entry shows the most common genes and DNA. Counted in this sample were roughly 300,000 distinct CDR3 sequences; roughly 14% of them appeared once. The ten top clones hold approximately 25% of the sample. Sequenced input: blood. These receptors came from a woman aged 25 to 39 with Graves' hyperthyroidism.

This clonotype appeared many times. The chain couples TRBV28 to TRBJ2-5; perhaps TRBD2 as D (5 bases). The CDR3 consists of 12 residues. The germline V gene has CDR1 MDHEN and CDR2 SYDVKM. Trimming took 6 bases from V and 9 from J, leaving 14 bases between them. This CDR3 reads CASRRALSPQYF. CDR3 bases: TGTGCCAGCAGGAGGGCCTTAAGCCCCCAGTACTTC. Supplemented by reference TRBV28 and TRBJ2-5, the full variable domain reads DVKVTQSSRYLVKRTGEKVFLECVQDMDHENMFWYRQDPGLGLRLIYFSYDVKMKEKGDIPEGYSVSREKKERFSLILESASTNQTSMYLCASRRALSPQYFGPGTRLLVL.

This clonotype was picked up many times. The chain is built from TRBV7-3 and TRBJ2-3; 9 positions match TRBD2. CDR3 length equals 16 residues. Germline assignment: CDR1 SGHTA and CDR2 FQGTGA. Trimming removed 5 bases from V and 5 bases from J; junction bases left unmatched: 11. CDR3 sequence: CASSANSGSAIDTQYF. CDR3 bases: TGTGCCAGCAGCGCGAATAGCGGGAGCGCAATAGATACGCAGTATTTT.

Turning to this clonotype: The junction does not match germline at one end; this may be a read error. The chain joins TRBV7-2 to TRBJ2-4; D is unclear. The CDR3 covers 14 residues. Germline CDR1 reads SGHTA; CDR2 reads FQGNSA. This CDR3 reads CASSHGGSLGILYF. The DNA of the CDR3 is TGTGCCAGCAGCCATGGCGGTTCTTTGGGCATTCTGTACTTC.

This sequence joins TRBV5-1 and TRBJ2-7; 9 nucleotides line up with TRBD1. CDR1 and CDR2 (germline): SGHRS, YFSETQ. The CDR3 contains 15 residues. V shed 5 bases and J 3 bases; nucleotides not matched to a gene: 9. CDR3 sequence reads: CASRSGQGTLYEQYF. Written as DNA, the CDR3 is TGCGCCAGCAGATCAGGACAGGGGACCCTCTACGAGCAGTACTTC. The complete variable domain, with remaining parts taken from reference TRBV5-1 and TRBJ2-7, reads KAGVTQTPRYLIKTRGQQVTLSCSPISGHRSVSWYQQTPGQGLQFLFEYFSETQRNKGNFPGRFSGRQFSNSRSEMNVSTLELGDSALYLCASRSGQGTLYEQYFGPGTRLTVT.

This clonotype was detected ten times or more. The chain is built from TRBV11-2 and TRBJ2-7; D ambiguous. Germline V gene data show CDR1 as SGHAT and CDR2 as FQNNGV. V was pared by 7 bases and J by 5 bases, with 12 bases between. The length of the CDR3 is 12 residues. CDR3 DNA sequence: TGTGCCAGCAAAGACATTTCCCACGAGCAGTACTTC. Its translation is CASKDISHEQYF.

The table lists this clonotype with many counts. The chain links TRBV28 to TRBJ2-1; 10 bases map to TRBD2. The germline V gene has CDR1 MDHEN and CDR2 SYDVKM. The V gene end was trimmed by 10 bases and the J gene end by 6 bases; junction bases not matched to a gene: 12. CDR3 length: 15 amino acids. The CDR3 protein is CATSRASGSANEQFF. The CDR3 coding sequence is TGTGCCACCAGCAGGGCTAGCGGGAGTGCCAATGAGCAGTTCTTC.

Worth noting for this clonotype: The junction shows a germline mismatch at one end, possibly a read error. The J gene is TRBJ2-7, the V gene TRBV7-9, with 7 bases fitting TRBD2. Germline V gene sequence: CDR1 SEHNR, CDR2 FQNEAQ (reference sequence). The length of the CDR3 is 20 residues. Written as DNA, the CDR3 is TGTGCCAGCAGCTTAGTCGATCCGACTAGCCCTACTATTCGAGCCTACGGGCAGTACTTC. Protein sequence: CASSLVDPTSPTIRAYGQYF.

This clonotype has a handful of counts. The V call is TRBV5-4, the J call TRBJ1-2; the D is unclear. This CDR3 spans 14 amino acids. Germline-derived CDR1 and CDR2 are SGHNT and YYREEE (reference sequence). With 3 bases removed from V and 4 bases from J, the gap between germline ends came to 13 bases. The CDR3 DNA reads as TGTGCCAGCAGCTCGGGTCATAACGTCTATGGCTACACCTTC. Its protein product is CASSSGHNVYGYTF.

At least ten counts were recorded for this clonotype. The rearrangement joins TRBV28 to TRBJ2-2; the match to TRBD1 covers 8 bases. V was pared by 4 bases and J by 0 bases, with 7 bases of the junction left unmatched. Per the germline V gene, CDR1 is MDHEN and CDR2 is SYDVKM. The CDR3 has 17 amino acids. The CDR3 region is CASSSPTGGSNTGELFF. The CDR3 coding sequence is TGTGCCAGCAGTTCCCCAACAGGGGGTTCGAACACCGGGGAGCTGTTTTTT.

This clonotype was seen a handful of times. The chain combines TRBV10-2 with TRBJ1-4, with D tentatively TRBD1 (5 bases). The CDR3 loop spans 14 amino acids. Germline assignment: CDR1 WSHSY and CDR2 SAAADI. Trimming stripped 6 bases from V and 6 bases from J, with 14 bases between. The CDR3 reads CASSTRRGDEKLFF. In nucleotides, the CDR3 is TGCGCCAGCAGCACACGGCGGGGGGATGAAAAACTGTTTTTT.

The rearrangement links TRBV20-1 to TRBJ2-7; TRBD2 matches at 9 bases. The J segment lost 3 bases and the V segment lost 0 bases, leaving 9 bases of the junction unmatched. This CDR3 spans 16 amino acids. The germline V gene encodes CDR1 DFQATT and CDR2 SNEGSKA (reference sequence). Here the CDR3 DNA reads TGCAGTGCTAGAGATGGGGCGGGAGGGAGACTCTACGAGCAGTACTTC. Protein sequence: CSARDGAGGRLYEQYF.

The sample holds a few counts of this clonotype. This chain uses TRBV15 with TRBJ1-2; 9 bases line up with TRBD1. Germline lookup yields CDR1 LNHNV and CDR2 YYDKDF (reference sequence). J gave up 8 bases and V 1 base, and 17 bases lay outside the gene matches. This CDR3 is built from 18 residues. The CDR3 protein is CATSRVGGQGTFLVGYTF. CDR3 sequence (DNA): TGTGCCACCAGCAGAGTAGGGGGACAGGGTACATTCTTAGTCGGCTACACCTTC. The full variable domain, rest sourced from reference TRBV15 and TRBJ1-2, is DAMVIQNPRYQVTQFGKPVTLSCSQTLNHNVMYWYQQKSSQAPKLLFHYYDKDFNNEADTPDNFQSRRPNTSFCFLDIRSPGLGDTAMYLCATSRVGGQGTFLVGYTFGSGTRLTVV.

This clonotype was seen at least ten times. V and J are TRBV7-9 and TRBJ2-7, with unresolved D. This CDR3 has 14 amino acids. The V gene's germline CDR1 is SEHNR and CDR2 FQNEAQ (reference sequence). V lost 3 bases to trimming and J lost 2 bases, with 11 bases between them. The CDR3 DNA is TGTGCCAGCAGCTTGTCGCAGGTAGCCTACGAGCAGTACTTC. As protein: CASSLSQVAYEQYF.

The chain combines TRBV19 with TRBJ2-1; TRBD2 agrees at 12 bases. The CDR3 runs to 14 residues. The junction had 4 bases not matched to a gene; V was cut back by 4 bases and J by 9 bases. Per the germline V gene, CDR1 is LNHDA and CDR2 is SQIVND (reference sequence). The CDR3 coding sequence is TGTGCCAGTAGTAAGGCTAGCGGGAGGGGTGAGCAGTTCTTC. Its protein product is CASSKASGRGEQFF.

This clonotype was counted only a few times. The chain combines TRBV7-2 with TRBJ2-7; 7 bases align to TRBD2. CDR1 and CDR2 (germline): SGHTA, FQGNSA. Germline trimming cut 6 bases from V and 4 bases from J; bases unmatched to any gene: 9. This CDR3 comprises 14 residues. CDR3 in amino acids: CASSFRSGFYEQYF. CDR3 bases: TGTGCCAGCAGTTTCCGTAGCGGGTTTTACGAGCAGTACTTC.

Points on this clonotype: Sequence at one end of the junction differs from germline and may be a read error. The chain uses TRBV2 and TRBJ1-6; a possible D gene is TRBD1 (5 bases). CDR3 length: 20 amino acids. CDR1 SNHLY and CDR2 FYNNEI come from the germline V gene. This CDR3 reads CTSSEALHSGRGSYNSPLHF. The DNA of the CDR3 is TGTACCAGCAGTGAAGCCCTTCATTCGGGGCGAGGCTCCTATAATTCACCCCTCCACTTT.

This clonotype was found many times. J is TRBJ1-1 and V is TRBV28; TRBD1 might be the D (5 bases). This CDR3 is built from 12 residues. Germline V CDR1 and CDR2: MDHEN, SYDVKM. V was cut by 6 bases and J by 4 bases, with 9 bases left in between. CDR3 nucleotides: TGTGCCAGCAGGGGACTGTTCACTGAAGCTTTCTTT. Residues: CASRGLFTEAFF.

On this clonotype itself: Since the CDR3 does not end with the conserved phenylalanine or tryptophan, this likely comes from a read error. This chain links TRBV5-4 with TRBJ2-2; 7 nucleotides agree with TRBD1. Looked up from germline, CDR1 is SGHNT and CDR2 is YYREEE (reference sequence). Trimming cost V 3 bases and J 6 bases; bases outside gene matches: 5. This CDR3 is built from 14 residues. The CDR3 DNA follows: TGTGCCAGCAGCTCGGGACAGACGCCCGGGGAGCTGTTTTCT. The encoded protein is CASSSGQTPGELFS.

This clonotype showed up many times. The chain couples TRBV28 to TRBJ1-3; 7 nucleotides line up with TRBD1. V dropped 2 bases and J dropped 0; count of bases not matched to a gene: 4. CDR1 and CDR2 (germline): MDHEN, SYDVKM. This CDR3 spans 16 amino acids. The DNA of the CDR3 is TGTGCCAGCAGTTTAGGGACAGAACTCTCTGGAAACACCATATATTTT. This gives the protein CASSLGTELSGNTIYF.

This clonotype was seen many times. The chain carries TRBV12-3 or TRBV12-4 and TRBJ1-6; D is undetermined. CDR3 length: 14 amino acids. V was pared by 7 bases and J by 9 bases, with 16 bases between. In nucleotides, the CDR3 is TGTGCCAGCACCCCGGGGATCAGGAGTTCACCCCTCCACTTT. Translation gives CASTPGIRSSPLHF.

In this sample, this clonotype turned up many times. The gene calls are TRBV7-2 and TRBJ1-1; 10 nucleotides line up with TRBD1. Germline trimming cut 1 base from V and 4 bases from J; bases unmatched to any gene: 6. The CDR3 consists of 16 residues. Germline lookup yields CDR1 SGHTA and CDR2 FQGNSA. Here the CDR3 DNA reads TGTGCCAGCAGCTTAGGGGACAGGGGTGGAACCACTGAAGCTTTCTTT. Translating gives CASSLGDRGGTTEAFF.

This chain joins TRBV7-2 and TRBJ2-5, with D possibly being TRBD2 (5 bases). Germline V gene data show CDR1 as SGHTA and CDR2 as FQGNSA. This CDR3 contains 15 residues. Trimming stripped 2 bases from V and 4 bases from J, with 14 bases between. The CDR3 is CASSLLGANSETQYF. CDR3 coding DNA: TGTGCCAGCAGCTTACTGGGAGCCAACTCAGAGACCCAGTACTTC.

This clonotype appeared many times. The rearrangement links TRBV28 to TRBJ2-7; TRBD1 aligns across 9 bases. Germline assignment: CDR1 MDHEN and CDR2 SYDVKM. The ends lost 2 bases at V and 3 bases at J; junction bases unmatched: 2. CDR3 length equals 14 residues. CDR3 amino acids: CASSLDRGVYEQYF. The DNA of the CDR3 is TGTGCCAGCAGTTTAGACAGGGGGGTCTACGAGCAGTACTTC.

V and J are TRBV29-1 and TRBJ2-2; possibly TRBD1 for D (6 bases). The CDR3 sequence is 14 residues long. Germline CDR1 reads SQVTM; CDR2 reads ANQGSEA. V lost 8 bases, J lost 6 bases, and 19 bases lay in between. CDR3 loop: CSSGIQGHPGELFF. The DNA for the CDR3 is TGCAGCTCCGGAATTCAGGGACATCCCGGGGAGCTGTTTTTT.

This clonotype was seen at least ten times. The rearrangement joins TRBV28 to TRBJ2-7; D possibly uses TRBD1 or TRBD2 (5 bases each). CDR3 length: 15 amino acids. The germline V gene encodes CDR1 MDHEN and CDR2 SYDVKM. Trimming took off 6 bases at V and 7 bases at J, with 22 bases between the two ends. The DNA for the CDR3 is TGTGCCAGCAGCCTAACTACGGGACCGCATAAAGAGCAGTACTTC. It encodes CASSLTTGPHKEQYF.